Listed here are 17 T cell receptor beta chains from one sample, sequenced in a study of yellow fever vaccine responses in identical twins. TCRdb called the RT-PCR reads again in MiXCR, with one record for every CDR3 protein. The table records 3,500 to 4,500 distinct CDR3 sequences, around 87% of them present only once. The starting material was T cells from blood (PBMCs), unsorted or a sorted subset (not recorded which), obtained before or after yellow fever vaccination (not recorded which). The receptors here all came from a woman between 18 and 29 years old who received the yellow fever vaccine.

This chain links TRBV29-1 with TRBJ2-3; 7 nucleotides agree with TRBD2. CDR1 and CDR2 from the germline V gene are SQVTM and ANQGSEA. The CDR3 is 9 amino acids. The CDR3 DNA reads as TGCACCGGGGGGGATACGCAGTATTTT. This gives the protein CTGGDTQYF.

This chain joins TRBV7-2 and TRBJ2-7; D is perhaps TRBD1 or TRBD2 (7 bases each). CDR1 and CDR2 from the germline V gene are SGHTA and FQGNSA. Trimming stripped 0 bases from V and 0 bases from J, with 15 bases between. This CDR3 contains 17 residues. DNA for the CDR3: TGTGCCAGCAGCTTAGCGGGGGGGGACAGCTACTCCTACGAGCAGTACTTC. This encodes CASSLAGGDSYSYEQYF.

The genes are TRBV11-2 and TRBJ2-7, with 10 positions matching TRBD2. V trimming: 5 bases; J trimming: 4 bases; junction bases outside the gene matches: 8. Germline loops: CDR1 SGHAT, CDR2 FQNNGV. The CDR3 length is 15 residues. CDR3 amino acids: CASSHRTSGVYEQYF. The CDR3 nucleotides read TGTGCCAGCAGCCACAGGACTAGCGGAGTGTACGAGCAGTACTTC.

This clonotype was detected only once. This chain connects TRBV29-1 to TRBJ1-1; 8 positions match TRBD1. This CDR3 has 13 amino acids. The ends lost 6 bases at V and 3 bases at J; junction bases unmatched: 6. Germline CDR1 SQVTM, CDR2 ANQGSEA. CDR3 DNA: TGCAGCGTGTCGGACAGGGAGGACACTGAAGCTTTCTTT. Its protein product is CSVSDREDTEAFF.

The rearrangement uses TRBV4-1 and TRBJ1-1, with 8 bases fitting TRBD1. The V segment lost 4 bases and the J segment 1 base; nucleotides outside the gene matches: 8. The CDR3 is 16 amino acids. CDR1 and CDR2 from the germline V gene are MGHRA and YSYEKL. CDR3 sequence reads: CASSPGGQAKNTEAFF. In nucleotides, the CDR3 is TGCGCCAGCAGCCCGGGGGGACAGGCAAAGAACACTGAAGCTTTCTTT.

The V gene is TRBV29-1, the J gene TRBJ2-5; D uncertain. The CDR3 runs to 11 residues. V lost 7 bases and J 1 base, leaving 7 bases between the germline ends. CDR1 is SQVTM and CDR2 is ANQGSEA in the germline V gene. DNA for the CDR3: TGCAGCGCCGTGGGCCAAGAGACCCAGTACTTC. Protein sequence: CSAVGQETQYF.

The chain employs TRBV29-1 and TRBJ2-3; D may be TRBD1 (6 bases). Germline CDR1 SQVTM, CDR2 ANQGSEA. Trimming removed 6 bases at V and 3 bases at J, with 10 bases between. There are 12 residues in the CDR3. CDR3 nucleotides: TGCAGCGTGCGACAGGTGACAGATACGCAGTATTTT. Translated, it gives CSVRQVTDTQYF.

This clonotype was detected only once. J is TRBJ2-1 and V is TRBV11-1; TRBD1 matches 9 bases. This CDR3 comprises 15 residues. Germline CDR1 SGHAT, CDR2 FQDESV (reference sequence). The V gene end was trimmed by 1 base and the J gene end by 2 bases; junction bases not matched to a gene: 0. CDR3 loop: CASSLGDRAYNEQFF. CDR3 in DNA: TGTGCCAGCAGCTTAGGGGACAGGGCCTACAATGAGCAGTTCTTC.

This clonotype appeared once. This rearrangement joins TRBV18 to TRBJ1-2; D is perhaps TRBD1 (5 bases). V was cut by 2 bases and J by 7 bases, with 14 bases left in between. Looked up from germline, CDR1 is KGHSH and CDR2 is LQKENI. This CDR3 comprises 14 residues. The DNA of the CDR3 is TGTGCCAGCTCACCAACCCTGACAGCACCTGGCTACACCTTC. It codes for CASSPTLTAPGYTF.

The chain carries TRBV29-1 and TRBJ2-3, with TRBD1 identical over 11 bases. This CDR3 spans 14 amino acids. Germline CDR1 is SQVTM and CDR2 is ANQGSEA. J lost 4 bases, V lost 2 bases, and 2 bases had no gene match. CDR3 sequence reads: CSVEPGQGADTQYF. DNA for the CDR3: TGCAGCGTTGAACCGGGACAGGGGGCAGATACGCAGTATTTT.

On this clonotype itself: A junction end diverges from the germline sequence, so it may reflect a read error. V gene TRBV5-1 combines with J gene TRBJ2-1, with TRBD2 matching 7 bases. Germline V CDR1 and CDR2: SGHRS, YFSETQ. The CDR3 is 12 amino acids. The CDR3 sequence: CASSFSGEGTVF. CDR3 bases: TGCGCCAGCAGCTTTTCGGGGGAGGGTACTGTCTTC.

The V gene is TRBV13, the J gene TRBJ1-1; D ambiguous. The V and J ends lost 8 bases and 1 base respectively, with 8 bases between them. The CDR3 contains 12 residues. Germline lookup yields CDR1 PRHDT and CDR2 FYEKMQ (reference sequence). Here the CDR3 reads CASRTQNTEAFF. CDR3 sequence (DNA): TGTGCCAGCCGCACACAGAACACTGAAGCTTTCTTT. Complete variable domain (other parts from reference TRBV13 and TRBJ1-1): AAGVIQSPRHLIKEKRETATLKCYPIPRHDTVYWYQQGPGQDPQFLISFYEKMQSDKGSIPDRFSAQQFSDYHSELNMSSLELGDSALYFCASRTQNTEAFFGQGTRLTVV.

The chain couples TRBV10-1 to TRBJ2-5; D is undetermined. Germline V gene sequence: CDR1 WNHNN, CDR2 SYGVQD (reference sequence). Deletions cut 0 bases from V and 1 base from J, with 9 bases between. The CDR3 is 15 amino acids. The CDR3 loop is CASSESGIAQETQYF. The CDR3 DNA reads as TGCGCCAGCAGTGAGTCCGGTATCGCCCAAGAGACCCAGTACTTC.

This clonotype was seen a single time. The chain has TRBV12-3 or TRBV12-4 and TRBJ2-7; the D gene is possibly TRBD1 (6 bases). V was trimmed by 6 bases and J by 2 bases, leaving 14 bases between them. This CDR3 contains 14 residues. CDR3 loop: CASRPETGPYEQYF. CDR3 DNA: TGTGCCAGCAGACCCGAGACAGGACCCTACGAGCAGTACTTC.

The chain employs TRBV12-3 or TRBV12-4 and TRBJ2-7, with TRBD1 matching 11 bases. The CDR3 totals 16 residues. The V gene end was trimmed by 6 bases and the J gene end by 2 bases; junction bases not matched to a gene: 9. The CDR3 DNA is TGTGCCAGCAGCCTAACCGGGACAGGGGGGACCTACGAGCAGTACTTC. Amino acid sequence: CASSLTGTGGTYEQYF.

CDR3 region: CASSRAQGNEQFF. The CDR3 DNA sequence: TGCGCCAGCAGCCGTGCTCAGGGCAATGAGCAGTTCTTC. The V call is TRBV4-1, the J call TRBJ2-1; perhaps TRBD1 as D (5 bases). CDR3 size: 13 residues. Trimming took 4 bases from V and 6 from J, leaving 10 bases between them. CDR1 and CDR2 (germline): MGHRA, YSYEKL.

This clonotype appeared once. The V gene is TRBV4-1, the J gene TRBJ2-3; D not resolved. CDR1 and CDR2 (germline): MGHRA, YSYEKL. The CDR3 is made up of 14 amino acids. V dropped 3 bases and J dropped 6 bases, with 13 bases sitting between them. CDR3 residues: CASSHDETIDTQYF. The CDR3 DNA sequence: TGCGCCAGCAGCCACGATGAGACCATTGATACGCAGTATTTT.